A single sample gave rise to the 23 T cell receptor beta chains below, sequenced in a study of immune cell composition in non-small cell lung cancer. TCRdb's copy holds only in-frame clones and misses some; the assay was immunoSEQ multiplex PCR. The data contain around 1,700 clones, more than 75% of them singletons. Sequencing input: lung tumor tissue. Source of these receptors: a human donor with non-small cell lung cancer.

The chain combines TRBV7-9 with TRBJ2-1, with D tentatively TRBD1 (5 bases). The CDR3 length is 15 residues. Trimming shortened V by 5 bases and J by 9 bases, and 20 bases separated the two germline ends. Germline lookup yields CDR1 SEHNR and CDR2 FQNEAQ (reference sequence). This CDR3 reads CASSPSGSGYGEQFF. The DNA of the CDR3 is TGTGCCAGCAGCCCATCAGGGTCGGGTTATGGTGAGCAGTTCTTC.

The V gene is TRBV13, the J gene TRBJ2-7; tentative D call: TRBD2 (5 bases). V lost 0 bases and J lost 2, with 23 bases in between. The germline CDR1 and CDR2 sequences are PRHDT and FYEKMQ (reference sequence). The CDR3 covers 19 residues. The CDR3 is CASSLGLLFRDASPYEQYF. The CDR3 bases are TGTGCCAGCAGCTTAGGCCTCTTATTTCGGGATGCTAGCCCCTACGAGCAGTACTTC.

The J gene is TRBJ2-7, the V gene TRBV11-2; no clear D. Germline CDR1 and CDR2: SGHAT and FQNNGV. The CDR3 length is 13 residues. Trimming shortened V by 4 bases and J by 3 bases, and 10 bases separated the two germline ends. The CDR3 is CASSYSPGYEQYF. CDR3 sequence (DNA): TGTGCCAGCAGCTACTCCCCCGGCTACGAGCAGTACTTC.

The chain's CDR3 is CAGSPGRVINTEAFF. CDR3 nucleotides: TGTGCCGGCTCTCCAGGGAGGGTGATAAACACTGAAGCTTTCTTT. V gene TRBV6-1 combines with J gene TRBJ1-1; a possible D gene is TRBD1 (5 bases). The CDR3 spans 15 residues. Per the germline V gene, CDR1 is MNHNS and CDR2 is SASEGT. The ends were cut back, 11 bases at V and 2 bases at J, with 21 bases in the middle.

This clone has only one observation. The chain uses TRBV19 and TRBJ1-4; D might be TRBD1 (5 bases). Germline CDR1 LNHDA, CDR2 SQIVND (reference sequence). V lost 3 bases, J lost 0 bases, and 5 bases lay in between. The CDR3 spans 14 residues. DNA for the CDR3: TGTGCCAGTAGTATGACAGCAACTAATGAAAAACTGTTTTTT. Residues: CASSMTATNEKLFF. Combining the CDR3 with reference TRBV19 and TRBJ1-4 gives the whole variable domain DGGITQSPKYLFRKEGQNVTLSCEQNLNHDAMYWYRQDPGQGLRLIYYSQIVNDFQKGDIAEGYSVSREKKESFPLTVTSAQKNPTAFYLCASSMTATNEKLFFGSGTQLSVL.

The rearrangement links TRBV27 to TRBJ2-7; 13 bases are shared with TRBD2. J was trimmed by 2 bases and V by 3 bases; bases with no gene match: 22. CDR1 and CDR2 from the germline V gene are MNHEY and SMNVEV (reference sequence). CDR3 size: 22 residues. CDR3 sequence reads: CASSLSRVEGTSGKITPYEQYF. The DNA for the CDR3 is TGTGCCAGCAGTTTGTCGAGGGTGGAGGGGACTAGCGGGAAGATTACCCCCTACGAGCAGTACTTC.

CDR3: CASSTNIKETQYF. The CDR3 DNA reads TGTGCCAGCAGTACTAATATTAAAGAGACCCAGTACTTC. The chain combines TRBV6-1 with TRBJ2-5; D unclear. V was shortened by 5 bases and J by 3 bases, with 10 bases between the two germline ends. Germline assignment: CDR1 MNHNS and CDR2 SASEGT. The CDR3 runs to 13 residues.

V is TRBV6-1 and J is TRBJ2-7; D is perhaps TRBD2 (6 bases). From germline, CDR1 is MNHNS and CDR2 SASEGT. The CDR3 sequence is 14 residues long. V was clipped by 5 bases and J by 1 base, with 12 bases between them. The CDR3, as DNA: TGTGCCAGCAGTAGGGGACTCCGGTCCTACGAGCAGTACTTC. Translated, it gives CASSRGLRSYEQYF.

V is TRBV5-3 and J is TRBJ1-4; a weak D match, TRBD1 (5 bases). TRBV5-3 is treated as an ORF (open reading frame) with a function not yet certain. The ends were cut back, 0 bases at V and 8 bases at J, with 11 bases in the middle. The CDR3 is 14 amino acids. The CDR3, as DNA: TGTGCCAGAAGCTTGGGAGGACATAGAGAAAAACTGTTTTTT. This sequence encodes CARSLGGHREKLFF.

The count of this clone is one. The chain combines TRBV7-2 with TRBJ2-1; tentatively, D is TRBD2 (5 bases). Germline V gives CDR1 SGHTA, CDR2 FQGNSA. Between the trimmed V and J ends, which lost 3 bases and 0 bases, there was a span of 9 bases. The CDR3 is 15 residues long. The CDR3: CASSLGRGSYNEQFF. CDR3 nucleotides: TGTGCCAGCAGCTTGGGTCGGGGCTCCTACAATGAGCAGTTCTTC.

This clone is labeled large. The J gene is TRBJ2-3, the V gene TRBV5-5; no firm D call. V was trimmed by 4 bases and J by 0 bases, leaving 9 bases between them. Germline CDR1 and CDR2: SGHKS and YYEKEE (reference sequence). This CDR3 region has 14 residues. CDR3 amino acids: CASSPPSSTDTQYF. Written as DNA, the CDR3 is TGTGCCAGCAGCCCACCGAGCAGCACAGATACGCAGTATTTT.

This clone was observed once. The chain couples TRBV27 to TRBJ1-2; 9 nucleotides agree with TRBD1. The V gene's germline CDR1 is MNHEY and CDR2 SMNVEV (reference sequence). The trim removed 0 bases at V and 8 bases at J, leaving 10 bases unmatched. The CDR3 totals 16 residues. CDR3 DNA: TGTGCCAGCAGTTTATCGCAAACTGGGACAGGGCGGGGCTACACCTTC. This gives the protein CASSLSQTGTGRGYTF.

The rearrangement links TRBV4-3 to TRBJ2-1; 9 positions agree with TRBD2. This CDR3 contains 15 residues. Trimming cost V 3 bases and J 1 base; bases outside gene matches: 1. Looked up from germline, CDR1 is LGHNA and CDR2 is YSLEER. CDR3 DNA: TGCGCCAGCAGCCATAGCGGGGGTTCCTACAATGAGCAGTTCTTC. Residues: CASSHSGGSYNEQFF.

In this sample, this clone turned up a few times. The chain joins TRBV7-3 to TRBJ1-1; 8 bases match TRBD1. Germline assignment: CDR1 SGHTA and CDR2 FQGTGA. The CDR3 covers 12 residues. V shed 4 bases, J shed 7 bases, and the junction held 2 bases outside the gene matches. This CDR3 reads CASSSDRGEAFF. For the CDR3, the DNA is TGTGCCAGCAGCTCCGACAGGGGTGAAGCTTTCTTT.

The V gene is TRBV4-1, the J gene TRBJ1-5; weak D call: TRBD1 (6 bases). The V gene's germline CDR1 is MGHRA and CDR2 YSYEKL. V lost 0 bases to trimming and J lost 3 bases, with 9 bases between them. The CDR3 has 15 amino acids. This CDR3 reads CASSQDPGVNQPQHF. Here the CDR3 DNA reads TGCGCCAGCAGCCAAGATCCAGGGGTCAATCAGCCCCAGCATTTT.

The chain joins TRBV14 to TRBJ2-1; D ambiguous. V lost 1 base and J 7 bases, leaving 14 bases between the germline ends. Germline loops: CDR1 SGHDN, CDR2 FVKESK. This CDR3 has 15 residues. CDR3 sequence reads: CASSQVRTSLNEQFF. DNA for the CDR3: TGTGCCAGCAGCCAAGTAAGAACGTCACTTAATGAGCAGTTCTTC.

This rearrangement joins TRBV5-1 to TRBJ1-5; possibly TRBD1 for D (6 bases). With 2 bases removed from V and 5 bases from J, the gap between germline ends came to 8 bases. There are 13 residues in the CDR3. CDR1 and CDR2 from the germline V gene are SGHRS and YFSETQ. CDR3 sequence: CASSFNRDQPQHF. As DNA, the CDR3 is TGCGCCAGCAGCTTCAACAGGGATCAGCCCCAGCATTTT.

This clone was observed once. The chain recombines TRBV27 with TRBJ1-6; D is undetermined. Germline CDR1 and CDR2: MNHEY and SMNVEV (reference sequence). CDR3 length: 12 amino acids. Trimming cost V 3 bases and J 8 bases, with 5 bases left between them. Written as DNA, the CDR3 is TGTGCCAGCAGTTTTCGAGATTCACCCCTCCACTTT. Translating gives CASSFRDSPLHF.

J is TRBJ2-3 and V is TRBV6-4; possible D gene TRBD1, 6 bases. The CDR3 totals 13 residues. V lost 4 bases and J 1 base, leaving 6 bases between the germline ends. From germline, CDR1 is MRHNA and CDR2 SNTAGT. The CDR3 here is CASSAGGTDTQYF. The CDR3 nucleotides are TGTGCCAGCAGTGCAGGGGGCACAGATACGCAGTATTTT.

The chain links TRBV7-2 to TRBJ2-7; TRBD1 matches at 8 bases. The CDR3 has 15 amino acids. Germline trimming cut 5 bases from V and 4 bases from J; bases unmatched to any gene: 10. Germline V gene data show CDR1 as SGHTA and CDR2 as FQGNSA. DNA of the CDR3: TGTGCCAGCAGCGCAGGACAGGGTGGAAGGTACGAGCAGTACTTC. This encodes CASSAGQGGRYEQYF.

The chain employs TRBV2 and TRBJ1-1; 8 positions agree with TRBD1. V shed 6 bases, J shed 3 bases, and the junction held 15 bases outside the gene matches. Germline values: CDR1 SNHLY, CDR2 FYNNEI. This CDR3 region has 17 residues. The CDR3 spells CASSEDKDRDCDTEAFF. In DNA form, the CDR3 reads TGTGCCAGCAGCGAGGATAAGGACAGGGATTGTGACACTGAAGCTTTCTTT.

CDR3 protein: CASSLRSPGLETQYF. Written as DNA, the CDR3 is TGTGCCAGCAGCTTAAGGTCACCAGGGCTGGAGACCCAGTACTTC. The chain recombines TRBV13 with TRBJ2-5, with D possibly TRBD1 on 5 matching bases. Germline values: CDR1 PRHDT, CDR2 FYEKMQ (reference sequence). This CDR3 has 15 amino acids. Trimming stripped 2 bases from V and 5 bases from J, with 15 bases between.

The V gene is TRBV30, the J gene TRBJ1-1; D is undetermined. The CDR3 has 13 residues. The V end was cut by 0 bases, the J end by 6 bases, with 11 bases between. Germline loops: CDR1 GTSNPN, CDR2 SVGIG (reference sequence). The CDR3 protein is CAWSVDLVSEAFF. CDR3 nucleotide sequence: TGTGCCTGGAGTGTGGACTTAGTGTCTGAAGCTTTCTTT.